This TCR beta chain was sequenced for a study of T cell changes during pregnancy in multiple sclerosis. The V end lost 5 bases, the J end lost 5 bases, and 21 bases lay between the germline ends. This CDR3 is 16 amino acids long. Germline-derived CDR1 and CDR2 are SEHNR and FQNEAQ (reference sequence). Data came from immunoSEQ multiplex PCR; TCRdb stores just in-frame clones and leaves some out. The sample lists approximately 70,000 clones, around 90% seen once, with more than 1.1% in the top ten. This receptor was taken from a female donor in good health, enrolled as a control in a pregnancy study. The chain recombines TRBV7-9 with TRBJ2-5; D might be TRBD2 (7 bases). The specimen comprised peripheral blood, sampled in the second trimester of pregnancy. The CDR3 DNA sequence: TGTGCCAGCAGCACACCTGCATACAGGGAGGGGGAGACCCAGTACTTC. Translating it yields CASSTPAYREGETQYF. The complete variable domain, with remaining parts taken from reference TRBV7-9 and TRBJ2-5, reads DTGVSQNPRHKITKRGQNVTFRCDPISEHNRLYWYRQTLGQGPEFLTYFQNEAQLEKSRLLSDRFSAERPKGSFSTLEIQRTEQGDSAMYLCASSTPAYREGETQYFGPGTRLLVL.